These T cell receptor beta chains were read from a single sample in a study of OX40 agonist ivuxolimab in advanced cancers. Assay used: immunoSEQ multiplex PCR; TCRdb lists only in-frame clones, some missing. The sample records 65,000 to 95,000 clones, about 85% being singletons. Material: CD4+ or CD8+ T cells sorted from blood, obtained in a trial of the OX40 agonist ivuxolimab. Receptors originate from an adult with an advanced solid tumor such as melanoma, head and neck, liver or kidney cancer. Both conserved end residues are part of each CDR3. A D gene is named only where the DNA matches it firmly. Clone size appears in some rows only: once, few, many, or a class for an expanded clone.

V	J	D	size	DNA	CDR3
TRBV10-3	TRBJ1-2	NA	NA	TGTGCCATCACGGATGAGCCTGCCCGGGCGGGCGGCTACACCTTC	CAITDEPARAGGYTF
TRBV5-1	TRBJ2-1	NA	few	TGCGCCAGCAGCTCAGGGGAGAATGAGCAGTTCTTC	CASSSGENEQFF
TRBV7-2	TRBJ2-7	TRBD2	NA	TGTGCCAGCAGCTCTAGCGGGAGGGCCTACGAGCAGTACTTC	CASSSSGRAYEQYF
TRBV7-2	TRBJ2-1	TRBD2	NA	TGTGCCAGCAGCCCGAATGCGGGAGGGTCCTACAATGAGCAGTTCTTC	CASSPNAGGSYNEQFF
TRBV7-9	TRBJ2-3	NA	NA	TGTGCCAGCAGCTTAGGAGACAGGGAGGGCACAGATACGCAGTATTTT	CASSLGDREGTDTQYF
TRBV28	TRBJ1-3	NA	NA	TGTGCCAGCAGTTTAACGAGGGCCGCAGGAAACACCATATATTTT	CASSLTRAAGNTIYF
TRBV20-1	TRBJ2-1	NA	NA	TGCAGTGCTAGCCTTTACAATGAGCAGTTCTTC	CSASLYNEQFF
TRBV5-1	TRBJ2-3	TRBD1	NA	TGCGCCAGCAGCTTAGGACCTGACAGGGGCGATACGCAGTATTTT	CASSLGPDRGDTQYF
TRBV19	TRBJ2-7	NA	once	TGTGCCAGTAGTATTGACGGGACATCATACGAGCAGTACTTC	CASSIDGTSYEQYF
TRBV2	TRBJ1-1	NA	NA	TGTGCCAGCATGGCAATCACCACGGGGACTGAAGCTTTCTTT	CASMAITTGTEAFF
TRBV2	TRBJ1-4	NA	NA	TGTGCCAGCAGGGCCGGGAGGGGACGACAGCGGGAAAAACTGTTTTTT	CASRAGRGRQREKLFF
TRBV28	TRBJ2-2	TRBD1	NA	TGTGCCAGCAGTTCACAGGGGACATATAACACCGGGGAGCTGTTTTTT	CASSSQGTYNTGELFF
TRBV19	TRBJ1-1	NA	NA	TGTGCCAGTAGTATAGTAGGGGGCACTGAAGCTTTCTTT	CASSIVGGTEAFF
TRBV11-3	TRBJ1-2	TRBD1	NA	TGTGCCAGCAGCTCGAGGGGACAGGGGGTCGATGGCTACACCTTC	CASSSRGQGVDGYTF
TRBV5-1	TRBJ2-6	NA	once	TGCGCCAGCAGCTTGGATCCGATCTCTGGGGCCAACGTCCTGACTTTC	CASSLDPISGANVLTF
TRBV9	TRBJ1-5	TRBD1	few	TGTGCCAGCAGCGCGACAGGGAATCAGCCCCAGCATTTT	CASSATGNQPQHF
TRBV27	TRBJ2-1	NA	NA	TGTGCCAGCAGTTGGGCAGGGAACAATGAGCAGTTCTTC	CASSWAGNNEQFF
TRBV7-8	TRBJ2-7	NA	NA	TGTGCCAGCAGCTTAGTTATAGGGGCCGAGCAGTACTTC	CASSLVIGAEQYF
TRBV2	TRBJ2-5	NA	NA	TGTGCCAGCAGTGCAGACAGCCAAGAGACCCAGTACTTC	CASSADSQETQYF
TRBV2	TRBJ1-2	NA	NA	TGTGCCAGCAGGCGGGACTCGCTTTCCTATGGCTACACCTTC	CASRRDSLSYGYTF
TRBV30	TRBJ2-3	TRBD1	NA	TGTGCCTGGAGTTCAGGGGGCAACACAGATACGCAGTATTTT	CAWSSGGNTDTQYF
TRBV15	TRBJ2-2	NA	NA	TGTGCCACCAGCAGAGCTCCCCCCCAGGGCGCGGGCACCGGGGAGCTGTTTTTT	CATSRAPPQGAGTGELFF
TRBV30	TRBJ2-7	TRBD1	NA	TGTGCCTGGAGTGTTGGAGAGTGGGACAGGGGCATCGAGCAGTACTTC	CAWSVGEWDRGIEQYF
TRBV21-1	TRBJ2-5	NA	NA	TGTGCCAACACTGGTCTGGAGACCCAGTACTTC	CANTGLETQYF
TRBV7-9	TRBJ2-7	NA	NA	TGTGCCAGCAGCTTCGGTACCTACGAGCAGTACTTC	CASSFGTYEQYF
TRBV6-6	TRBJ2-7	NA	NA	TGTGCCAGCAGTTACTTGGCTGGGCTCTCCTACGAGCAGTACTTC	CASSYLAGLSYEQYF
TRBV6-6	TRBJ2-7	TRBD2	NA	TGTGCCAGCACCTTGGGGGGGGGTGCCAGGGAGCAGTACTTC	CASTLGGGAREQYF
TRBV30	TRBJ1-4	NA	NA	TGTGCTACGGACAGATTTAATGAAAAACTGTTTTTT	CATDRFNEKLFF
TRBV5-1	TRBJ1-1	NA	NA	TGCGCCAGCACCCTAGGGGGGGCGACTGTTGAAGCTTTCTTT	CASTLGGATVEAFF
TRBV5-4	TRBJ2-3	NA	NA	TGTGCCAGCGGGACACTGGCCAGCCACGGGTCTGTAGATACGCAGTATTTT	CASGTLASHGSVDTQYF
TRBV7-9	TRBJ2-2	NA	NA	TGTGCCCAGGACTACTTCGCGAACACCGGGGAGCTGTTTTTT	CAQDYFANTGELFF
TRBV7-3	TRBJ2-3	NA	NA	TGTGCCAGCAGCTTATCCGTCGCTACCACAGATACGCAGTATTTT	CASSLSVATTDTQYF
TRBV11-2	TRBJ1-2	NA	NA	TGTGCCAGCAGCCCCGCGGGTCCGGTCTATGGCTACACCTTC	CASSPAGPVYGYTF
TRBV30	TRBJ1-6	NA	NA	TGTGCCTGGAGTGGCGAAAATAGTTCACCCCTCCACTTT	CAWSGENSSPLHF
TRBV27	TRBJ2-1	NA	few	TGTGCCAGCAGTTTATGGGGCCTTCAATCAAGCAATGAGCAGTTCTTC	CASSLWGLQSSNEQFF
TRBV7-9	TRBJ2-3	NA	NA	TGTGCCAGCAGCCAGGACAGCACAGATACGCAGTATTTT	CASSQDSTDTQYF
TRBV7-2	TRBJ2-7	TRBD2	NA	TGTGCCAGCAGCTTAAGACTAGCGGGAGCCTACGAGCAGTACTTC	CASSLRLAGAYEQYF
TRBV5-1	TRBJ2-2	NA	few	TGCGCCAGCAGCTTGAGTGCACAGCGCACCGGGGAGCTGTTTTTT	CASSLSAQRTGELFF
TRBV7-8	TRBJ2-2	NA	few	TGTGCCAGCAGCTTGGAAGGGGCGAGGAACACCGGGGAGCTGTTTTTT	CASSLEGARNTGELFF
TRBV11-3	TRBJ2-1	NA	NA	TGTGCCAGCAGCTTAGATGGACAGATATACAATGAGCAGTTCTTC	CASSLDGQIYNEQFF
TRBV19	TRBJ2-4	NA	NA	TGTGCCAGTAGTATAGCTGGAGCTCTTCAGTACTTC	CASSIAGALQYF
TRBV2	TRBJ2-5	NA	once	TGTGCCAGCGACGGGCCGGCGGAGACCCAGTACTTC	CASDGPAETQYF
TRBV12-5	TRBJ1-2	NA	once	TGTGCTAGTGGTTCAGACACCAACTATGGCTACACCTTC	CASGSDTNYGYTF
TRBV6-5	TRBJ1-1	NA	NA	TGTGCCAGCAGTTACTCGGTAGAGGGCGAAGAAGCTTTCTTT	CASSYSVEGEEAFF
TRBV7-9	TRBJ2-1	NA	NA	TGTGCCAGCAGCTTAGTCGGGGATGAGCAGTTCTTC	CASSLVGDEQFF
TRBV30	TRBJ1-5	NA	few	TGTGCCTGGAGTGTTGAAAGGGGAACACAGCCCCAGCATTTT	CAWSVERGTQPQHF
TRBV19	TRBJ2-7	TRBD2	once	TGTGCCAGTAGTATAGACCTAGCGGGAGTCCCCTACGAGCAGTACTTC	CASSIDLAGVPYEQYF
TRBV6-5	TRBJ1-1	NA	NA	TGTGCCAGCAGTTACCAACTCCGGACTGAAGCTTTCTTT	CASSYQLRTEAFF
TRBV5-4	TRBJ2-7	TRBD1	NA	TGTGCCAGCAGCTTGGTCGGGACAGGGGACCACGAGCAGTACTTC	CASSLVGTGDHEQYF
TRBV28	TRBJ1-2	NA	NA	TGTGCCAGCAGTGGCGCGACCTCCCCCCTAGGAGGCTACACCTTC	CASSGATSPLGGYTF
TRBV10-3	TRBJ2-3	TRBD2	NA	TGTGCCATCAGTTACAGCCCTAGCGGGGAAGATACGCAGTATTTT	CAISYSPSGEDTQYF
TRBV7-8	TRBJ1-5	TRBD1	NA	TGTGCCAGCAGCTTTTTTAAAACAGGGGAACAGCCCCAGCATTTT	CASSFFKTGEQPQHF
TRBV10-3	TRBJ2-5	NA	NA	TGTGCCATCAGTGAGTCAGGACAAATTCAAGAGACCCAGTACTTC	CAISESGQIQETQYF